In its sample, the clone carrying this TCR beta chain was seen many times. From the PCR reads, TCRdb re-called clones with MiXCR. The table has approximately 84,000 clones, under 15% seen once. Germline V CDR1 and CDR2: MGHRA, YSYEKL. V lost 0 bases to trimming and J lost 3 bases, with 17 bases between them. The length of the CDR3 is 18 residues. The record originates from a study of metastatic and nonmetastatic thyroid tumors. Background on the study: Malignant thyroid and benign thyroid patients provided blood and tumor or nodule tissue whose repertoires were compared.

Thyroid surgery was preceded by no treatment in any patient. The gene calls are TRBV4-1 and TRBJ1-4; the D is unclear. The sample consisted of blood. This receptor was identified in a female donor with papillary thyroid cancer or a benign thyroid nodule (not recorded which). Some clones in this sample may be carry-over from other donors' samples. In DNA form, the CDR3 reads TGCGCCAGCAGCCAAGATTCGCGGGGTAGGTCGTCTAATGAAAAACTGTTTTTT. Amino acids: CASSQDSRGRSSNEKLFF.